The subject of this entry is one T cell receptor (beta chain). Trimming left V 1 base short and J 5 bases short, with 9 bases between. The CDR3 consists of 13 residues. Germline V gene lookup returns CDR1 SGHKS and CDR2 YYEKEE (reference sequence). The sample comes from a study of blood T cell repertoires in COVID-19. Data came from immunoSEQ multiplex PCR; TCRdb stores just in-frame clones and leaves some out. Of 70,000 or so clones listed, roughly four fifths are singletons. The sequence came from a woman aged 80 or older with acute or convalescent COVID-19. The sample consisted of peripheral blood. The chain is built from TRBV5-5 and TRBJ1-1; TRBD1 is a possible D gene (5 bases). The CDR3 sequence: CASSLNGATEAFF. The DNA for the CDR3 is TGTGCCAGCAGCTTGAATGGGGCTACTGAAGCTTTCTTT.